The next 27 T cell receptor beta chains were all read from a single sample in a study of shared clonotypes between healthy human individuals. TCRdb's table, derived via immunoSEQ multiplex PCR, lists solely in-frame clones and lacks some. The table lists about 1 million clones, around 82% of them singletons, with about 0.52% in the top ten. The sample taken for sequencing was memory CD4+ T cells from PBMCs. Described subset: CD45RA-negative fraction. These receptors were taken from a young man in good health. Some clones in this sample may be carry-over from other donors' samples.

The chain carries TRBV9 and TRBJ2-3, with a possible D match to TRBD2 (6 bases). This CDR3 comprises 17 residues. V was pared by 3 bases and J by 2 bases, with 19 bases between. Germline V gene lookup returns CDR1 SGDLS and CDR2 YYNGEE. The CDR3 spells CASSANPGLGPTDTQYF. CDR3 nucleotides: TGTGCCAGCAGCGCCAACCCGGGACTCGGCCCCACAGATACGCAGTATTTT.

The DNA for the CDR3 is TGCGCCAGCAGTGCCGGACGGCAAGAGACCCAGTACTTC. This encodes CASSAGRQETQYF. The chain couples TRBV5-1 to TRBJ2-5; D is uncertain. The CDR3 consists of 13 residues. With 5 bases removed from V and 2 bases from J, the gap between germline ends came to 10 bases. CDR1 and CDR2 (germline): SGHRS, YFSETQ.

V gene TRBV2 combines with J gene TRBJ1-5; 7 bases fit TRBD1. V shed 10 bases, J shed 5 bases, and the junction held 8 bases outside the gene matches. Per the germline V gene, CDR1 is SNHLY and CDR2 is FYNNEI. The CDR3 runs to 13 residues. Here the CDR3 DNA reads TGTGCCACCGGACAGGACATGGATCAGCCCCAGCATTTT. This codes for CATGQDMDQPQHF.

The chain carries TRBV28 and TRBJ2-7, with TRBD1 as a possible D gene (5 bases). Germline values: CDR1 MDHEN, CDR2 SYDVKM. The CDR3 runs to 16 residues. Trimming removed 2 bases from V and 4 bases from J, with 18 bases in between. CDR3 DNA: TGTGCCAGCAGTTTAGTGGCTCAAACAGGTAGTTACGAGCAGTACTTC. Its translation: CASSLVAQTGSYEQYF.

This clone was seen only a few times. The rearrangement links TRBV7-2 to TRBJ1-5; D is undetermined. The CDR3 runs to 15 residues. Trimming removed 5 bases from V and 0 bases from J, with 11 bases in between. Germline lookup yields CDR1 SGHTA and CDR2 FQGNSA. DNA for the CDR3: TGTGCCAGCAGCCTAGAACACAGTAGCAATCAGCCCCAGCATTTT. It codes for CASSLEHSSNQPQHF.

This clone was recorded once. The J gene is TRBJ2-1, the V gene TRBV27, with TRBD1 matching 7 bases. The junction had 6 bases not matched to a gene; V was cut back by 6 bases and J by 1 base. The CDR3 spans 15 residues. CDR1 MNHEY and CDR2 SMNVEV come from the germline V gene (reference sequence). CDR3 sequence (DNA): TGTGCCAGCAGGACGGACAGGCATTCCTACAATGAGCAGTTCTTC. Translated, it gives CASRTDRHSYNEQFF.

This clone was seen just once. The rearrangement joins TRBV12-5 to TRBJ2-7; maybe TRBD1 (6 bases). Germline CDR1 and CDR2: LGHNT and FRNRAP. Trimming shortened V by 1 base and J by 2 bases, and 15 bases separated the two germline ends. This CDR3 comprises 16 residues. The DNA of the CDR3 is TGTGCTAGTGGTTTGGCCGTAGGACAGTTCACCTACGAGCAGTACTTC. Protein sequence: CASGLAVGQFTYEQYF.

The chain uses TRBV27 and TRBJ2-5; possible D gene TRBD2, 5 bases. The CDR3 sequence is 13 residues long. V lost 6 bases and J lost 4, with 12 bases in between. Germline V gene lookup returns CDR1 MNHEY and CDR2 SMNVEV (reference sequence). The CDR3 sequence: CASSFQRAETQYF. The CDR3 DNA reads as TGTGCCAGCAGCTTCCAGAGGGCAGAGACCCAGTACTTC.

The rearrangement links TRBV6-5 to TRBJ2-7; D uncertain. CDR1 and CDR2 (germline): MNHEY, SVGAGI. The V end lost 0 bases, the J end lost 3 bases, and 12 bases lay between the germline ends. There are 15 residues in the CDR3. The CDR3 protein is CASSYSVASVYEQYF. CDR3 nucleotide sequence: TGTGCCAGCAGTTACTCTGTCGCTTCGGTCTACGAGCAGTACTTC.

This clone was seen once. The rearrangement joins TRBV5-1 to TRBJ2-6; the match to TRBD1 covers 7 bases. Germline CDR1 SGHRS, CDR2 YFSETQ. The CDR3 loop spans 17 amino acids. Germline trimming cut 1 base from V and 2 bases from J; bases unmatched to any gene: 6. The CDR3 reads CASSLLGQSTGANVLTF. In nucleotides, the CDR3 is TGCGCCAGCAGCTTGTTGGGACAGTCGACTGGGGCCAACGTCCTGACTTTC.

Only one count was recorded for this clone. This chain joins TRBV5-1 and TRBJ2-7; maybe TRBD1 (6 bases). The germline V and J ends were trimmed by 4 bases and 2 bases, with 16 bases remaining between them. The length of the CDR3 is 15 residues. CDR1 is SGHRS and CDR2 is YFSETQ in the germline V gene. The CDR3 protein is CASSGGQTLTYEQYF. DNA of the CDR3: TGCGCCAGCAGCGGCGGACAGACCCTCACCTACGAGCAGTACTTC.

Details on this clone: The same CDR3 can be traced to other DNA sequences in this sample. The J gene is TRBJ1-1, the V gene TRBV15; D is uncertain. There are 13 residues in the CDR3. V gave up 0 bases and J gave up 1 base, with 3 bases separating them. Germline CDR1 reads LNHNV; CDR2 reads YYDKDF (reference sequence). The CDR3 DNA is TGTGCCACCAGCAGAGACGGGAACACTGAAGCTTTCTTT. Its translation: CATSRDGNTEAFF.

This chain links TRBV6-6 with TRBJ1-4, with 9 bases lining up with TRBD1. Germline CDR1 is MNHNY and CDR2 is SVGAGI (reference sequence). The CDR3 spans 14 residues. V trimming: 4 bases; J trimming: 4 bases; junction bases outside the gene matches: 1. In nucleotides, the CDR3 is TGTGCCAGCAGTTGGACAGGGGATAATGAAAAACTGTTTTTT. This codes for CASSWTGDNEKLFF.

Regarding this clone: Other DNA sequences in this sample translate to the same CDR3. The chain employs TRBV18 and TRBJ2-1; 11 bases agree with TRBD2. The length of the CDR3 is 16 residues. J lost 2 bases, V lost 0 bases, and 0 bases had no gene match. Germline-derived CDR1 and CDR2 are KGHSH and LQKENI. CDR3 sequence reads: CASSPPSGRAYNEQFF. The CDR3 DNA is TGTGCCAGCTCACCACCTAGCGGGAGGGCCTACAATGAGCAGTTCTTC.

V is TRBV10-3 and J is TRBJ1-5; no clear D. This CDR3 comprises 12 residues. Germline V gene data show CDR1 as ENHRY and CDR2 as SYGVKD. The germline V and J ends were trimmed by 8 bases and 1 base, with 6 bases remaining between them. This CDR3 reads CAIGDSNQPQHF. The DNA for the CDR3 is TGTGCCATCGGAGACAGCAATCAGCCCCAGCATTTT.

In its sample, this clone was seen many times. The chain links TRBV6-5 to TRBJ1-1; the match to TRBD1 covers 7 bases. The CDR3 has 13 residues. V lost 6 bases, J lost 2 bases, and 3 bases stayed unmatched. CDR1 and CDR2 (germline): MNHEY, SVGAGI. CDR3 region: CASSRGINTEAFF. Written as DNA, the CDR3 is TGTGCCAGCAGCAGGGGGATAAACACTGAAGCTTTCTTT.

As regards this clone: Other DNA sequences from this sample encode an identical CDR3 as well. V and J are TRBV5-1 and TRBJ2-1; the D gene is possibly TRBD2 (6 bases). This CDR3 comprises 15 residues. V lost 0 bases and J 2 bases, leaving 9 bases between the germline ends. The germline CDR1 and CDR2 sequences are SGHRS and YFSETQ. CDR3 nucleotide sequence: TGCGCCAGCAGCTTGGCCCCGGGAGCCTACAATGAGCAGTTCTTC. It translates to CASSLAPGAYNEQFF.

The chain couples TRBV11-2 to TRBJ2-5, with 7 bases identical to TRBD1. Germline V gene lookup returns CDR1 SGHAT and CDR2 FQNNGV. This CDR3 is 13 amino acids long. With V trimmed by 4 bases and J by 2 bases, 1 base remained unmatched. CDR3 sequence (DNA): TGTGCCAGCAGCTCGGGACAGCAAGAGACCCAGTACTTC. As protein: CASSSGQQETQYF.

This chain links TRBV6-1 with TRBJ2-7; D ambiguous. Deletions cut 1 base from V and 4 bases from J, with 8 bases between. The germline CDR1 and CDR2 sequences are MNHNS and SASEGT. CDR3 length equals 13 residues. The CDR3 DNA follows: TGTGCCAGCAGTGAAGTACCGGAGTACGAGCAGTACTTC. It codes for CASSEVPEYEQYF.

The V call is TRBV5-1, the J call TRBJ2-4; 11 bases are shared with TRBD1. V was clipped by 4 bases and J by 3 bases; unmatched bases: 6. There are 16 residues in the CDR3. Germline V gene data show CDR1 as SGHRS and CDR2 as YFSETQ. CDR3: CASSVSGTGGKNIQYF. In DNA form, the CDR3 reads TGCGCCAGCAGCGTATCCGGGACAGGGGGCAAAAACATTCAGTACTTC.

V usage is TRBV5-1 and J usage is TRBJ2-5; D not resolved. The CDR3 consists of 14 residues. Germline V gives CDR1 SGHRS, CDR2 YFSETQ. Deletions cut 2 bases from V and 1 base from J, with 9 bases between. CDR3 sequence reads: CASSFERLQETQYF. CDR3 coding DNA: TGCGCCAGCAGCTTCGAACGGCTCCAAGAGACCCAGTACTTC.

The genes are TRBV30 and TRBJ1-1; TRBD1 might be the D (6 bases). V gave up 7 bases and J gave up 3 bases, with 21 bases separating them. The CDR3 extends over 15 amino acids. Germline V gene lookup returns CDR1 GTSNPN and CDR2 SVGIG (reference sequence). The CDR3 is CASPGRGAKDTEAFF. As DNA, the CDR3 is TGTGCCTCCCCCGGGCGGGGGGCTAAGGACACTGAAGCTTTCTTT.

The chain combines TRBV7-8 with TRBJ2-3, with TRBD2 matching 7 bases. There are 14 residues in the CDR3. Germline lookup yields CDR1 SGHVS and CDR2 FQNEAQ. After removal of 5 bases from V and 4 bases from J, the junction contained 6 bases not matched to a gene. The CDR3: CASSRTRLADTQYF. CDR3 sequence (DNA): TGTGCCAGCAGCAGGACTAGGTTGGCAGATACGCAGTATTTT.

The chain combines TRBV7-8 with TRBJ2-7; perhaps D is TRBD1 or TRBD2 (5 bases each). Trimming removed 3 bases from V and 0 bases from J, with 9 bases in between. Germline-derived CDR1 and CDR2 are SGHVS and FQNEAQ. CDR3 length: 14 amino acids. DNA for the CDR3: TGTGCCAGCAGCTTTTCCGGGACCTCCTACGAGCAGTACTTC. Protein sequence: CASSFSGTSYEQYF.

The V gene is TRBV11-2, the J gene TRBJ2-7, with 12 bases identical to TRBD2. The germline gives CDR1 SGHAT, CDR2 FQNNGV. Trimming at V came to 4 bases and at J to 5 bases, leaving 3 bases not matched to a gene. This CDR3 contains 14 residues. The CDR3 coding sequence is TGTGCCAGCAGCTCAGGACTAGCGGGACACGAGCAGTACTTC. Translating gives CASSSGLAGHEQYF.

This clone was counted once. This chain connects TRBV5-1 to TRBJ2-2; D is uncertain. The CDR3 is 14 residues long. Trimming shortened V by 1 base and J by 4 bases, and 8 bases separated the two germline ends. Germline V gene sequence: CDR1 SGHRS, CDR2 YFSETQ. CDR3 residues: CASSLPSSTGELFF. In DNA form, the CDR3 reads TGCGCCAGCAGCTTGCCCTCTAGCACCGGGGAGCTGTTTTTT.

The chain links TRBV6-5 to TRBJ2-1; possible D gene TRBD2, 5 bases. Germline CDR1 MNHEY, CDR2 SVGAGI. With 8 bases removed from V and 8 bases from J, the gap between germline ends came to 10 bases. CDR3 length: 11 amino acids. CDR3 coding DNA: TGTGCCAGCCAGCGGAGAGATGAGCAGTTCTTC. It codes for CASQRRDEQFF.